The 12 T cell receptor beta chains in this list originate from one sample, sequenced in a study of cytomegalovirus exposure and HLA in healthy donors. PCR involved 60 Vbeta and 13 Jbeta primers. The method was immunoSEQ multiplex PCR; TCRdb's version includes in-frame clones alone and lacks a portion of them. This table has around 130,000 clones, 80% appearing once. Sequencing was done on a sample of PBMCs. The receptors stem from a young man in good health and CMV-seronegative.

The chain employs TRBV7-6 and TRBJ2-3, with 8 bases fitting TRBD2. The CDR3 extends over 14 amino acids. Trimming at V came to 4 bases and at J to 4 bases, leaving 4 bases not matched to a gene. Germline V gene data show CDR1 as SGHVS and CDR2 as FNYEAQ. CDR3 sequence: CASSYGLAPDTQYF. The CDR3 nucleotides read TGTGCCAGCAGCTACGGACTAGCCCCAGATACGCAGTATTTT.

V usage is TRBV2 and J usage is TRBJ1-6; 7 nucleotides agree with TRBD1. The CDR3 is made up of 16 amino acids. V trimming: 5 bases; J trimming: 7 bases; junction bases outside the gene matches: 11. Germline lookup yields CDR1 SNHLY and CDR2 FYNNEI. In DNA form, the CDR3 reads TGTGCCAGCAGTAAACCCCCGGGACAGATCAATTCACCCCTCCACTTT. Residues: CASSKPPGQINSPLHF.

The chain has TRBV5-4 and TRBJ2-7, with 9 bases fitting TRBD1. CDR1 is SGHNT and CDR2 is YYREEE in the germline V gene (reference sequence). Trimming took 4 bases from V and 2 from J; bases not matched to a gene: 7. The CDR3 has 15 amino acids. The CDR3 nucleotides are TGTGCCAGCAGCCCTACAGGGGGCCGAGCCTACGAGCAGTACTTC. Its translation is CASSPTGGRAYEQYF.

This clone was detected once. The chain uses TRBV6-4 and TRBJ2-1; 10 bases map to TRBD2. CDR3 length equals 14 residues. The ends lost 3 bases at V and 7 bases at J; junction bases unmatched: 3. Germline values: CDR1 MRHNA, CDR2 SNTAGT. For the CDR3, the DNA is TGTGCCAGCAGTGAAACTAGCGGGGCAAATGAGCAGTTCTTC. It is translated as CASSETSGANEQFF.

This rearrangement joins TRBV25-1 to TRBJ1-1; D is ambiguous. Trimming stripped 1 base from V and 1 base from J, with 7 bases between. CDR1 and CDR2 from the germline V gene are MGHDK and SYGVNS. This CDR3 contains 14 residues. The CDR3 loop reads CASSESGENTEAFF. In nucleotides, the CDR3 is TGTGCCAGCAGTGAATCCGGGGAGAACACTGAAGCTTTCTTT.

This clone has just one count. V and J are TRBV29-1 and TRBJ2-7, with TRBD2 identical over 10 bases. Germline V lookup: CDR1 SQVTM, CDR2 ANQGSEA. The CDR3 loop spans 13 amino acids. With V trimmed by 7 bases and J by 1 base, 4 bases remained unmatched. CDR3 DNA: TGCAGCGCCGGACTAGCGGCTTCCTACGAGCAGTACTTC. Translating gives CSAGLAASYEQYF.

The gene calls are TRBV29-1 and TRBJ2-3, with 9 bases lining up with TRBD1. CDR3 length: 14 amino acids. The V segment lost 6 bases and the J segment 6 bases; nucleotides outside the gene matches: 10. Per the germline V gene, CDR1 is SQVTM and CDR2 is ANQGSEA. CDR3 nucleotide sequence: TGCAGCGTCCAAGGGGGGACAGGGATTGATACGCAGTATTTT. This encodes CSVQGGTGIDTQYF.

This chain connects TRBV28 to TRBJ2-5; 9 bases are shared with TRBD2. V lost 6 bases, J lost 3 bases, and 5 bases stayed unmatched. CDR3 length equals 14 residues. Germline CDR1 reads MDHEN; CDR2 reads SYDVKM. Here the CDR3 DNA reads TGTGCCAGCAGCTGGGTAGCGGGGGAAGAGACCCAGTACTTC. It yields the protein CASSWVAGEETQYF.

The chain joins TRBV28 to TRBJ1-5; possibly TRBD1 for D (5 bases). The CDR3 loop spans 15 amino acids. Germline V gives CDR1 MDHEN, CDR2 SYDVKM. Trimming stripped 7 bases from V and 0 bases from J, with 13 bases between. DNA for the CDR3: TGTGCCAGCACCTTGGGGGGTTATAGCAATCAGCCCCAGCATTTT. Translated, it gives CASTLGGYSNQPQHF.

This clone was picked up a small number of times. The rearrangement uses TRBV5-8 and TRBJ2-5, with 10 bases that match TRBD1. V shed 4 bases, J shed 0 bases, and the junction held 3 bases outside the gene matches. The CDR3 is 15 amino acids. Germline-derived CDR1 and CDR2 are SGHTS and YDEGEE. The CDR3 DNA follows: TGTGCCAGCAGCCAGGGACAGGGGTACCAAGAGACCCAGTACTTC. Translating gives CASSQGQGYQETQYF.

This rearrangement joins TRBV19 to TRBJ1-2; D remains unclear. The V gene lost 1 base and the J gene lost 2 bases, with 5 bases spanning the gap. The CDR3 is 13 residues long. Germline assignment: CDR1 LNHDA and CDR2 SQIVND (reference sequence). The chain's CDR3 is CASSIGGNYGYTF. The DNA of the CDR3 is TGTGCCAGTAGTATAGGAGGGAACTATGGCTACACCTTC.

This chain joins TRBV5-1 and TRBJ2-7, with a weak D call TRBD1 (5 bases). The CDR3 is 13 amino acids. V dropped 4 bases and J dropped 6 bases, with 14 bases sitting between them. The germline V gene has CDR1 SGHRS and CDR2 YFSETQ. CDR3 sequence (DNA): TGCGCCAGCAGCCTAGGAAGGGGCAGCGAGCAGTACTTC. This codes for CASSLGRGSEQYF.